This T cell receptor (beta chain) was observed in a study of blood T cell repertoires in COVID-19. Study-level background: Samples of COVID-19 (acute and convalescent) were obtained from the United States, Italy and Spain. PBMCs, B-cell-depleted T cells, or T cells provided the cDNA or gDNA that made up the material.

Per the study methods: Reference gene primers were amplified, and this amplification served to estimate nucleated cell counts. Some clones are missing from TCRdb's copy, which holds only in-frame ones; the method was immunoSEQ multiplex PCR. The V and J calls and clone size come from that table; D and trimming were worked out from the DNA. The table shows roughly 45,000 clones, with roughly 80% occurring only once. The source of this sequence is a woman in her seventies with acute or convalescent COVID-19. What was sequenced was peripheral blood.

The CDR3 nucleotides read TGTGCCAGCAGCTCAGGGGTAAGTCAGCCCCAGCATTTT. Amino acids: CASSSGVSQPQHF. The rearrangement links TRBV7-6 to TRBJ1-5; maybe TRBD1 (6 bases). The V end lost 4 bases, the J end lost 6 bases, and 10 bases lay between the germline ends. The CDR3 length is 13 residues. Per the germline V gene, CDR1 is SGHVS and CDR2 is FNYEAQ.